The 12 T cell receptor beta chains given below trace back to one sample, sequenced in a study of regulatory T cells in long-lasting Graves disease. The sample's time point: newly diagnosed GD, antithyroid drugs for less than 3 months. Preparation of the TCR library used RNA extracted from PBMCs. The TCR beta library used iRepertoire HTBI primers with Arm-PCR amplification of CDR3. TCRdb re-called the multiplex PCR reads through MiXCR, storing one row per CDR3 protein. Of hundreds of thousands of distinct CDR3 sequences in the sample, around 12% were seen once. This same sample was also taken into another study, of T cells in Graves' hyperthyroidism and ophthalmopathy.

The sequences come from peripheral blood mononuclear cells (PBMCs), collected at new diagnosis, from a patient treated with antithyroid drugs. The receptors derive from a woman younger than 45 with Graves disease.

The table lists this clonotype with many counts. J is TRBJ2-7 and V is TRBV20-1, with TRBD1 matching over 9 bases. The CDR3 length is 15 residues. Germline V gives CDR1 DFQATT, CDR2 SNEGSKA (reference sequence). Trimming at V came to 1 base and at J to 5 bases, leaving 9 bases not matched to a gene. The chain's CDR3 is CSARATGGDFNEQYF. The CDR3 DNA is TGCAGTGCTAGAGCCACAGGGGGCGATTTCAACGAGCAGTACTTC.

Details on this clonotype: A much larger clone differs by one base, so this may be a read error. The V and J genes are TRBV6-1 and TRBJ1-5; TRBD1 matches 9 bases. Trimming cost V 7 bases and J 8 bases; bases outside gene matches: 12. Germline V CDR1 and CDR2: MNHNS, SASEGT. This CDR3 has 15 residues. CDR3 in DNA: TGTGCCAGCAAATACGTAACAGGGGGCGACGAGCCCCAGCATTTT. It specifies CASKYVTGGDEPQHF.

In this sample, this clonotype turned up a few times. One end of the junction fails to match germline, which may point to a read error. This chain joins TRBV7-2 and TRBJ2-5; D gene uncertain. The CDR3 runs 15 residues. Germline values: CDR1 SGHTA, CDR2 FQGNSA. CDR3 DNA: TGTGCCAGCAGCTACGGACCCTTACGCCAAGAGACCCATTACTTC. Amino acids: CASSYGPLRQETHYF.

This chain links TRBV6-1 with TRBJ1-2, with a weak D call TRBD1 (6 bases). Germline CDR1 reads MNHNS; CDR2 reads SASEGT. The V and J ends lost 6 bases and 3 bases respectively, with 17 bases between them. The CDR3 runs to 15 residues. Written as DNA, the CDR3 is TGTGCCAGCAGACCTAAAGGAACAGGGTACTATGGCTACACCTTC. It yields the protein CASRPKGTGYYGYTF.

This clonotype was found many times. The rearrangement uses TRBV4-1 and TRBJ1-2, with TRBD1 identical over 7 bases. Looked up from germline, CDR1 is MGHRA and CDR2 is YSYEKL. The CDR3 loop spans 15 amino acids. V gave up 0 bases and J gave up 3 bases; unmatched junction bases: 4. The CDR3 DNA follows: TGCGCCAGCAGCCAAGATGGTCAGGGGGACTATGGCTACACCTTC. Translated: CASSQDGQGDYGYTF.

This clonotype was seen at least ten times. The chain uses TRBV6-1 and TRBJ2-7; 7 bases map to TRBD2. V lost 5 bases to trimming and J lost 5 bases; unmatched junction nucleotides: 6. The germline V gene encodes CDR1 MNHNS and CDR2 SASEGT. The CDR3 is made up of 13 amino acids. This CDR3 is CASSPPGGNEQYF. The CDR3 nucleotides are TGTGCCAGCAGTCCTCCCGGGGGGAACGAGCAGTACTTC.

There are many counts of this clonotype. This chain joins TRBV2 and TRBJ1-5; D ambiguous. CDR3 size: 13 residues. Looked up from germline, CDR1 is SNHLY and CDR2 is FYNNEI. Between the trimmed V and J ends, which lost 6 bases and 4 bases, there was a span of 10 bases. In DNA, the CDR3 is TGTGCCAGCAGGCAGACCCCAAATCAGCCCCAGCATTTT. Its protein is CASRQTPNQPQHF.

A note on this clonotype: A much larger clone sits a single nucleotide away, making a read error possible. As DNA, the CDR3 is TGTTCCAGCAGCCAAGGGAAACGAGAGACCCAGTACTTC. Translating it yields CSSSQGKRETQYF. V usage is TRBV4-3 and J usage is TRBJ2-5; no firm D call. There are 13 residues in the CDR3. Germline lookup yields CDR1 LGHNA and CDR2 YSLEER.

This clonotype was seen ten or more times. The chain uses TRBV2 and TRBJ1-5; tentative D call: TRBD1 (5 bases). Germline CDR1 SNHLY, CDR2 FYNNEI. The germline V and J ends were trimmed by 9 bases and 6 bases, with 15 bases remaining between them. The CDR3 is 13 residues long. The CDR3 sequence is CASALGAGQPQHF. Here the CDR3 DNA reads TGTGCCAGTGCCTTAGGGGCAGGTCAGCCCCAGCATTTT.

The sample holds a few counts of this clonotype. The CDR3 nucleotides are TGTGCCAGCAGACCCGGGACTCGGAATGAGCAGTTCTTC. It codes for CASRPGTRNEQFF. The chain recombines TRBV7-9 with TRBJ2-1, with D perhaps TRBD2 (6 bases). CDR1 is SEHNR, CDR2 FQNEAQ, per germline (reference sequence). The V gene lost 6 bases and the J gene lost 7 bases, with 13 bases spanning the gap. The CDR3 has 13 amino acids.

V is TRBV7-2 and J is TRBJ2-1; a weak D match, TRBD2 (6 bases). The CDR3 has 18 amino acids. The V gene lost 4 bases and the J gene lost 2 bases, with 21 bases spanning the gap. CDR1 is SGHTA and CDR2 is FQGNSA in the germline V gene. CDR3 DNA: TGTGCCAGCAGCTCTCCCGGGACTTGGGGAGAGGCCTACAATGAGCAGTTCTTC. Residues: CASSSPGTWGEAYNEQFF.

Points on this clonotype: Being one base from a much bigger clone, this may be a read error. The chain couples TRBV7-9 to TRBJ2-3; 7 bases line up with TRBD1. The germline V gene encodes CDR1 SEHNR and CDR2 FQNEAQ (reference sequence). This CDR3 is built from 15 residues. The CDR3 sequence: CASTRTGTYTDTRYF. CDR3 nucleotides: TGTGCCAGCACCCGGACAGGAACTTACACAGATACGCGGTATTTT. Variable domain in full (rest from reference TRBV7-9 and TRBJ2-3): DTGVSQNPRHKITKRGQNVTFRCDPISEHNRLYWYRQTLGQGPEFLTYFQNEAQLEKSRLLSDRFSAERPKGSFSTLEIQRTEQGDSAMYLCASTRTGTYTDTRYFGPGTRLTVL.